The table lists the clone carrying this T cell receptor beta chain with a few counts. The source of the sample is a study of T-cell memory formation after mild COVID-19. TCRdb redid the calling of the 5' RACE reads with MiXCR, one entry per CDR3 protein. Of hundreds of thousands of distinct CDR3 sequences detected, about 22% appear once; the ten largest clones hold around 13%. The CDR3 is 15 residues long. The germline CDR1 and CDR2 sequences are SGHRS and YFSETQ. V lost 2 bases to trimming and J lost 7 bases; unmatched junction nucleotides: 11. The chain carries TRBV5-1 and TRBJ2-7; the match to TRBD1 covers 8 bases. Sequencing was carried out using PBMCs or a T cell subset sorted from them (not recorded which). The sequence was obtained from an adult woman who had mild COVID-19 (a few samples of this study predate the infection). Cell type and time point are not known. The CDR3 sequence: CASSFQGADVEEQYF. The DNA for the CDR3 is TGCGCCAGCAGCTTTCAGGGGGCCGATGTTGAAGAGCAGTACTTC.